A single sample is the source of the 2 T cell receptor beta chains below, sequenced in a study of T cell responses to AZD1222 COVID-19 vaccine. Sequencing used immunoSEQ multiplex PCR; TCRdb keeps in-frame clones, though not all of them. The sample has some 39,000 clones, about 92% seen once. Material: peripheral blood, obtained 28 days after the second AZD1222 dose. Receptors were obtained from an adult who received the AZD1222 COVID-19 vaccine.

This chain connects TRBV5-1 to TRBJ2-7; D possibly corresponds to TRBD1 (5 bases). The CDR3 covers 13 residues. Trimming stripped 0 bases from V and 11 bases from J, with 15 bases between. Germline CDR1 reads SGHRS; CDR2 reads YFSETQ. The CDR3, as DNA: TGCGCCAGCAGCTTGGCAGGGTCCGTGGGGAAGTACTTC. It codes for CASSLAGSVGKYF.

The chain combines TRBV27 with TRBJ1-5; the D is unclear. The CDR3 extends over 14 amino acids. Germline loops: CDR1 MNHEY, CDR2 SMNVEV (reference sequence). V dropped 4 bases and J dropped 0 bases, with 7 bases sitting between them. The CDR3 sequence: CASSSFYSNQPQHF. The CDR3 DNA reads as TGTGCCAGCAGTTCCTTTTATAGCAATCAGCCCCAGCATTTT.